The T cell receptor beta chain under discussion was sequenced for a study of OX40 agonist ivuxolimab in advanced cancers. Background for the entire study: Ivuxolimab was an agonistic, fully human IgG2 monoclonal antibody directed against OX40 (CD134), a costimulatory receptor. Among the roughly 52 dose-escalation patients, about 20 had hepatocellular carcinoma, 15 or so melanoma, 9 renal cell carcinoma and 9 head and neck cancer. Prior anti-PD-1, anti-PD-L1 or anti-CTLA-4 therapy was permitted, and checkpoint inhibitors had been received by under 50% of dose-escalation patients. Intravenous ivuxolimab was administered to patients every 2 weeks at six dose levels: 0.01, 0.1, 0.3, 1.5, 3 and 10 mg/kg. Peripheral TCRbeta sequencing was intended to test whether TCR sequence diversity was altered and clonal T-cell expansion was caused by ivuxolimab. A male proportion of almost 85% and a mean age of about 60 years, ranging from about 23 to 90, were recorded for the dose-escalation cohort. The paper covers the monotherapy dose-escalation part of the phase I ivuxolimab trial, which included N ≈ 52 patients. Three dose-escalation patients achieved partial responses, one with hepatocellular carcinoma and two with cutaneous melanoma. Paper-wide results and their limitations: Low levels of normalized T-cell clonal expansion were also shown by some nonresponding patients. After ivuxolimab, CD8+ T cells had more expanded clones than CD4+ T cells on average. Partial responders in the 0.1-3.0 mg/kg groups had among the lowest normalized peripheral clonal expansion, especially among CD8+ T cells. Clonal expansion of both CD4+ and CD8+ blood T cells was observed from baseline to week 6 at doses 0.1 to 3.0 mg/kg. The antigen specificity of the clonally expanded peripheral T cells was not determined.

Turning to this clone: The antigen it recognizes is unknown. No base-level quality is on record; no much larger clone is a single base apart.

Patients with autoimmune disease history or receiving systemic immunosuppression were excluded from the trial. In every dose cohort, peripheral blood was drawn for TCR sequencing at baseline, cycle 4 day 1, and cycle 7 day 1. The samples were taken from a phase I, first-in-human, multicenter, open-label dose-escalation trial of ivuxolimab. Adults with locally advanced or metastatic head and neck squamous cell, hepatocellular, melanoma or renal cell carcinoma were enrolled in the trial. Before TCR sequencing, CD4+ T cells and CD8+ T cells from peripheral blood were sorted into separate populations. For sequencing of the TCRbeta CDR3 region, genomic DNA was extracted from the sorted cells. TCRbeta CDR3 regions were sequenced using the immunoSEQ Assay. Entries here come from immuneACCESS through TCRdb and include only in-frame sequences with V and J called. Some clones fail to appear in such tables; in the studies checked, an unresolved V gene covers under half of the shortfall, and the cause of the remainder is unknown. This sample has tens of thousands of clones in its table, and 87% of those were observed once. The ten largest clonotypes hold around 15% of the sample.

The CDR1 and CDR2 encoded by the germline V gene are MNHNS and SASEGT. The CDR3 numbers 17 residues from cysteine through phenylalanine. Of all the DNA, just the CDR3 is kept, 51 bases in frame from base 1. The junction carries 15 bases between V and J, which are trimmed by 0 bases and 3 bases respectively. The sequences come from CD4+ or CD8+ T cells sorted from blood, collected in a trial of the OX40 agonist ivuxolimab. The source is an adult with an advanced solid tumor such as melanoma, head and neck, liver or kidney cancer. The chain is encoded by TRBV6-1 joined to TRBJ2-1, and the D gene may be TRBD2, 6 bases matching. The CDR3 sequence is CASSEARGGAFYNEQFF. The sequenced DNA: TGTGCCAGCAGTGAAGCGCGGGGCGGAGCTTTCTACAATGAGCAGTTCTTC.